This TCR beta chain was documented in a study of identical twins. The germline V gene encodes CDR1 SEHNR and CDR2 FQNEAQ (reference sequence). V lost 1 base, J lost 4 bases, and 4 bases stayed unmatched. This CDR3 has 15 residues. TCRdb re-called the 5' RACE reads with MiXCR, one entry per CDR3 protein. The data hold 400,000 to 550,000 distinct CDR3 sequences, with 20% to 25% observed a single time. Only a few counts were recorded for this clonotype. These data also formed part of another study, on T cells expressing NK-cell markers. According to that study: The CD3+CD56-NKG2C+ fraction of a handful of donors was likewise dominated by these clonotypes.

This receptor was obtained from a woman aged 18-29 years in good health. Sequences were obtained from CD4+ T cells sorted from blood. The chain uses TRBV7-9 and TRBJ2-1, with TRBD2 matching over 7 bases. The CDR3, as DNA: TGTGCCAGCAGCTTAGGGGCGGGAGATTACAATGAGCAGTTCTTC. Translated, it gives CASSLGAGDYNEQFF.